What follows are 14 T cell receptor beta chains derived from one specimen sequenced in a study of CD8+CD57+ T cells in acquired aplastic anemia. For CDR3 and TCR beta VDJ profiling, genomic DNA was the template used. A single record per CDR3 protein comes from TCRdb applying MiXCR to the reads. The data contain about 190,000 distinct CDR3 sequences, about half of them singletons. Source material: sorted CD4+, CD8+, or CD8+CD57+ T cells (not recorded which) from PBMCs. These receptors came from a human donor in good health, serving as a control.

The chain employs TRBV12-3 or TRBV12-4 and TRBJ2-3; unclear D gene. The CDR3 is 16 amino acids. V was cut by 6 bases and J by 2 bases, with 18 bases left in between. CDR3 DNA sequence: TGTGCCAGCAGATCCCCGCGGACGAGACCCACAGATACGCAGTATTTT. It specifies CASRSPRTRPTDTQYF.

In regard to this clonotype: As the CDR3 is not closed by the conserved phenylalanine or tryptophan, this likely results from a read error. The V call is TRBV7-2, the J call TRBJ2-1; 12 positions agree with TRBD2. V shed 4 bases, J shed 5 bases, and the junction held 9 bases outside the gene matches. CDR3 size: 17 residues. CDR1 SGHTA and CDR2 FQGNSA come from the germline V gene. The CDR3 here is CASSYLAGGRLHNEQFL. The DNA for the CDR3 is TGTGCCAGCAGCTACCTAGCGGGGGGGCGACTCCACAATGAGCAGTTCCTC.

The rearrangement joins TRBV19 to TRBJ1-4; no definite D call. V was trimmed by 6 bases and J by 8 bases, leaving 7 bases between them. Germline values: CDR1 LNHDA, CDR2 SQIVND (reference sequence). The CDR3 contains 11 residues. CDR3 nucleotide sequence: TGTGCCAGTAGGGAGGACGAAAAACTGTTTTTT. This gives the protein CASREDEKLFF.

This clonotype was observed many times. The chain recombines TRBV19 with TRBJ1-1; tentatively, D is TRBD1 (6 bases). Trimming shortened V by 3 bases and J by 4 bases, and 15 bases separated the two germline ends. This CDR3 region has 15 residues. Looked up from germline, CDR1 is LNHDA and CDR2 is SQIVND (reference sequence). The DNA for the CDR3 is TGTGCCAGTAGTATGAGGGGGAGGGACGGCACTGAAGCTTTCTTT. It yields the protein CASSMRGRDGTEAFF. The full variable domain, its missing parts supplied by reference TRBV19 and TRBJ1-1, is DGGITQSPKYLFRKEGQNVTLSCEQNLNHDAMYWYRQDPGQGLRLIYYSQIVNDFQKGDIAEGYSVSREKKESFPLTVTSAQKNPTAFYLCASSMRGRDGTEAFFGQGTRLTVV.

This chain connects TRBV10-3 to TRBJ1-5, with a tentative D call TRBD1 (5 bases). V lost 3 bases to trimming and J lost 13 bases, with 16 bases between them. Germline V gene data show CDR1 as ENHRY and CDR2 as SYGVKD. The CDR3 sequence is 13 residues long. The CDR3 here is CAISDRAGSTQHF. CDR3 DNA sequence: TGTGCCATCAGTGACAGGGCAGGGTCCACGCAGCATTTT.

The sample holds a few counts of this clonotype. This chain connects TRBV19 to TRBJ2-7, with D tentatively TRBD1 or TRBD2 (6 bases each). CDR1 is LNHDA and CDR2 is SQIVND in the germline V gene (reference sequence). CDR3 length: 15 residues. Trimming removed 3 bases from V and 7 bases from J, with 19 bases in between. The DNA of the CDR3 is TGTGCCAGTAGTATTATTCACGGAGGGGGAAATGAGCAGTACTTC. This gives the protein CASSIIHGGGNEQYF.

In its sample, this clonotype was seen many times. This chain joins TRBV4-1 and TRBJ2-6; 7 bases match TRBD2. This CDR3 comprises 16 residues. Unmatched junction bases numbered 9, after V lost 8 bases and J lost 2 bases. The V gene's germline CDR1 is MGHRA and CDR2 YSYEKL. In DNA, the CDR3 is TGCGCCAGCGGGGTTGGGCTAGCGGCTGGGGCCAACGTCCTGACTTTC. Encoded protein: CASGVGLAAGANVLTF.

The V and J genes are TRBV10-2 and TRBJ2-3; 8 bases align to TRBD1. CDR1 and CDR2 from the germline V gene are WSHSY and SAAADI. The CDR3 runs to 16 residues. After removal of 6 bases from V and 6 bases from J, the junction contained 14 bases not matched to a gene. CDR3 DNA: TGCGCCAGCAGAACGGTGGGATACAGGGGGAGTGATACGCAGTATTTT. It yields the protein CASRTVGYRGSDTQYF.

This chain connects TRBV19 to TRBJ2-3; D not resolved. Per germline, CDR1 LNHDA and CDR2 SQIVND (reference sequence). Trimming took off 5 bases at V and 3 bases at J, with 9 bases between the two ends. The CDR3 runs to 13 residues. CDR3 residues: CASSSWGTDTQYF. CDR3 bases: TGTGCCAGTAGTTCCTGGGGAACAGATACGCAGTATTTT.

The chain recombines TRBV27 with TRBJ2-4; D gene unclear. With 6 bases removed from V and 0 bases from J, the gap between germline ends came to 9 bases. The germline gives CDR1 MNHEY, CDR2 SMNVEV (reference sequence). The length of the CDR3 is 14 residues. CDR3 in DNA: TGTGCCAGCAGCCAAGACCTAGCCAAAAACATTCAGTACTTC. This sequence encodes CASSQDLAKNIQYF.

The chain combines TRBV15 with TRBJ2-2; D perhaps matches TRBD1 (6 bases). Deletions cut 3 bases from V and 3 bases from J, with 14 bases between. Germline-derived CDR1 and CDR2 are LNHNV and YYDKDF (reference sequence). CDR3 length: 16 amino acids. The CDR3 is CATSRATGTYTGELFF. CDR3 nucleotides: TGTGCCACCAGCAGGGCAACAGGGACCTACACCGGGGAGCTGTTTTTT. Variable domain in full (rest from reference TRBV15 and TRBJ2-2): DAMVIQNPRYQVTQFGKPVTLSCSQTLNHNVMYWYQQKSSQAPKLLFHYYDKDFNNEADTPDNFQSRRPNTSFCFLDIRSPGLGDTAMYLCATSRATGTYTGELFFGEGSRLTVL.

CDR3 loop: CASSPSEDRAYGYTF. In DNA, the CDR3 is TGTGCCAGTAGTCCCTCCGAAGACAGGGCCTATGGCTACACCTTC. This chain connects TRBV19 to TRBJ2-7, with 7 bases fitting TRBD1. TRBJ1-2 explains the end of the DNA better; the J call may be wrong. In germline, CDR1 is LNHDA, CDR2 SQIVND (reference sequence). The CDR3 is made up of 15 amino acids.

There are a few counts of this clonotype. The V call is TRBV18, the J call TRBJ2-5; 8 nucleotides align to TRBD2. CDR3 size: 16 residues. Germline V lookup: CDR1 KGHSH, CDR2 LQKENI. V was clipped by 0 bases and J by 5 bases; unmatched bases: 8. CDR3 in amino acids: CASSPPAGGVQETQYF. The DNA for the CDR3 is TGTGCCAGCTCACCACCCGCGGGGGGCGTTCAGGAGACCCAGTACTTC.

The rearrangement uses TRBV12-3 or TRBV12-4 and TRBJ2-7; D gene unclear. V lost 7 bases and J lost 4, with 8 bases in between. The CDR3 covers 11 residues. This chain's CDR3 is CASNARYEQYF. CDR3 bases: TGTGCCAGCAATGCGAGGTACGAGCAGTACTTC.